These 30 T cell receptor beta chains originate from one sample sequenced in a study of blood T cell repertoires in COVID-19. The protocol was immunoSEQ multiplex PCR, while the TCRdb copy is restricted to in-frame clones and leaves out a portion. The profile shows roughly 190,000 clones, about 95% of them singletons. The sequencing input was peripheral blood. Every receptor here comes from a man aged 25-45 years with COVID-19, enrolled during active disease.

The rearrangement uses TRBV6-5 and TRBJ2-7; D is perhaps TRBD1 (6 bases). The germline V gene encodes CDR1 MNHEY and CDR2 SVGAGI. The CDR3 runs to 15 residues. V shed 7 bases and J shed 4 bases, with 20 bases lying between them. The CDR3 DNA reads TGTGCCAGCACCCAGGGGTCAGGGGTACTTTACGAGCAGTACTTC. It translates to CASTQGSGVLYEQYF.

Here the CDR3 DNA reads TGCGCCAGCAGTGACAGGGCTAACACCGGGGAGCTGTTTTTT. Its protein is CASSDRANTGELFF. The V gene is TRBV10-1, the J gene TRBJ2-2, with D perhaps matching TRBD1 (5 bases). V lost 3 bases, J lost 2 bases, and 7 bases lay in between. Germline values: CDR1 WNHNN, CDR2 SYGVQD (reference sequence). The CDR3 consists of 14 residues.

The V and J genes are TRBV5-1 and TRBJ2-5, with D tentatively TRBD2 (5 bases). V lost 2 bases and J 2 bases, leaving 7 bases between the germline ends. CDR1 is SGHRS, CDR2 YFSETQ, per germline. The CDR3 is made up of 13 amino acids. The CDR3 is CASSFSGQETQYF. Written as DNA, the CDR3 is TGCGCCAGCAGCTTTTCGGGACAAGAGACCCAGTACTTC.

The CDR3 is CAISEQLNEQFF. The CDR3 DNA reads as TGTGCCATCAGTGAACAGCTCAATGAGCAGTTCTTC. The chain employs TRBV10-3 and TRBJ2-1, with D uncertain. This CDR3 is 12 amino acids long. Germline assignment: CDR1 ENHRY and CDR2 SYGVKD. With 3 bases removed from V and 6 bases from J, the gap between germline ends came to 6 bases.

As DNA, the CDR3 is TGTGCCAGCAGCTTAGTAGTTAACTATGGCTACACCTTC. Translated: CASSLVVNYGYTF. The rearrangement joins TRBV7-9 to TRBJ1-2, with no clear D. Germline loops: CDR1 SEHNR, CDR2 FQNEAQ (reference sequence). This CDR3 comprises 13 residues. Trimming shortened V by 1 base and J by 1 base, and 4 bases separated the two germline ends.

This chain uses TRBV19 with TRBJ2-5; TRBD1 aligns across 10 bases. The CDR3 covers 14 residues. Germline trimming cut 5 bases from V and 5 bases from J; bases unmatched to any gene: 5. Germline lookup yields CDR1 LNHDA and CDR2 SQIVND (reference sequence). In DNA form, the CDR3 reads TGTGCCAGTAGTTCGACAGGGGGCGGTGAGACCCAGTACTTC. Translated, it gives CASSSTGGGETQYF.

The chain employs TRBV18 and TRBJ1-3, with D possibly matching TRBD1 (5 bases). The CDR3 extends over 15 amino acids. The germline V and J ends were trimmed by 5 bases and 1 base, with 12 bases remaining between them. Germline values: CDR1 KGHSH, CDR2 LQKENI. Here the CDR3 reads CASSRAAGSGNTIYF. Here the CDR3 DNA reads TGTGCCAGCTCAAGAGCCGCAGGGTCTGGAAACACCATATATTTT. The entire variable domain, with the rest obtained from reference TRBV18 and TRBJ1-3, is as follows: NAGVMQNPRHLVRRRGQEARLRCSPMKGHSHVYWYRQLPEEGLKFMVYLQKENIIDESGMPKERFSAEFPKEGPSILRIQQVVRGDSAAYFCASSRAAGSGNTIYFGEGSWLTVV.

The chain joins TRBV5-6 to TRBJ2-3, with D possibly TRBD1 on 5 matching bases. The length of the CDR3 is 15 residues. Germline values: CDR1 SGHDT, CDR2 YYEEEE. The germline V and J ends were trimmed by 0 bases and 2 bases, with 10 bases remaining between them. CDR3 residues: CASSLGQKNTDTQYF. The CDR3 region has the DNA TGTGCCAGCAGCTTGGGACAGAAAAACACAGATACGCAGTATTTT.

This chain links TRBV18 with TRBJ1-1; no clear D. This CDR3 has 13 amino acids. V was cut by 0 bases and J by 7 bases, with 9 bases left in between. Germline assignment: CDR1 KGHSH and CDR2 LQKENI. The CDR3 nucleotides are TGTGCCAGCTCACCACCGGGGAGAAATGAAGCTTTCTTT. Protein: CASSPPGRNEAFF.

V and J are TRBV21-1 and TRBJ1-5; TRBD1 is the table's D call and was not checked against the DNA. TRBV21-1 is a pseudogene locus. The CDR3 is made up of 16 amino acids. CDR3 loop: CASSKGGTGIDQPQHF. The CDR3 coding sequence is TGTGCCAGCAGCAAAGGGGGTACAGGGATTGATCAGCCCCAGCATTTT.

This clone was counted only a few times. V gene TRBV2 combines with J gene TRBJ2-7; 9 positions match TRBD2. The trim removed 8 bases at V and 8 bases at J, leaving 13 bases unmatched. The CDR3 spans 14 residues. The germline CDR1 and CDR2 sequences are SNHLY and FYNNEI. The chain's CDR3 is CASRGSGGLRQQYF. CDR3 nucleotides: TGTGCCAGCCGGGGAAGCGGGGGGCTCCGTCAGCAGTACTTC.

The chain uses TRBV5-6 and TRBJ2-7; possibly TRBD1 for D (5 bases). The germline V gene has CDR1 SGHDT and CDR2 YYEEEE. This CDR3 spans 14 amino acids. Trimming took 2 bases from V and 2 from J, leaving 11 bases between them. The DNA of the CDR3 is TGTGCCAGCAGCTTTGGGCAGGGCACCTACGAGCAGTACTTC. Amino acid sequence: CASSFGQGTYEQYF.

This chain uses TRBV3-1 (or the pseudogene TRBV3-2) with TRBJ2-2, with 8 bases that match TRBD2. The CDR3 length is 16 residues. The V and J ends lost 2 bases and 4 bases, in that order; junction bases with no gene match: 6. Germline-derived CDR1 and CDR2 are LGHDT and YNNKEL (reference sequence). The CDR3 DNA sequence: TGTGCCAGCAGCCAATATCCAAGCGGGGGCACCGGGGAGCTGTTTTTT. Protein sequence: CASSQYPSGGTGELFF.

This rearrangement joins TRBV13 to TRBJ2-3; TRBD1 is a possible D gene (5 bases). The V gene's germline CDR1 is PRHDT and CDR2 FYEKMQ (reference sequence). Trimming took off 3 bases at V and 3 bases at J, with 10 bases between the two ends. The CDR3 sequence is 14 residues long. CDR3 DNA sequence: TGTGCCAGCAGCTTCAGGGTTTTAACAGATACGCAGTATTTT. This gives the protein CASSFRVLTDTQYF.

The chain carries TRBV18 and TRBJ1-2, with a possible D match to TRBD1 (6 bases). This CDR3 comprises 14 residues. Deletions cut 3 bases from V and 6 bases from J, with 14 bases between. CDR1 is KGHSH and CDR2 is LQKENI in the germline V gene. CDR3 DNA: TGTGCCAGCTCACCCACCGGGGGGCCAGATGGCTACACCTTC. The encoded protein is CASSPTGGPDGYTF.

This chain joins TRBV3-1 (or the pseudogene TRBV3-2) and TRBJ1-5; D gene ambiguous. The germline gives CDR1 LGHDT, CDR2 YNNKEL (reference sequence). The V gene lost 2 bases and the J gene lost 2 bases, with 10 bases spanning the gap. The CDR3 spans 15 residues. The CDR3 loop reads CASSQTTAGNQPQHF. In DNA, the CDR3 is TGTGCCAGCAGCCAAACCACAGCGGGCAATCAGCCCCAGCATTTT.

V gene TRBV19 combines with J gene TRBJ1-5, with D possibly TRBD1 on 5 matching bases. This CDR3 spans 16 amino acids. V lost 1 base and J 4 bases, leaving 14 bases between the germline ends. Germline V gene lookup returns CDR1 LNHDA and CDR2 SQIVND (reference sequence). CDR3 coding DNA: TGTGCCAGTAGTATAGGCGCCGGGACTGGAAATCAGCCCCAGCATTTT. Amino acid sequence: CASSIGAGTGNQPQHF.

V and J are TRBV6-1 and TRBJ2-1, with unresolved D. The germline V and J ends were trimmed by 3 bases and 0 bases, with 12 bases remaining between them. Germline V gene sequence: CDR1 MNHNS, CDR2 SASEGT. The CDR3 length is 16 residues. The DNA of the CDR3 is TGTGCCAGCAGTGAGCGACACACGAGCTCCTACAATGAGCAGTTCTTC. Translation gives CASSERHTSSYNEQFF.

This clone appeared a single time. The V call is TRBV19, the J call TRBJ2-1, with 9 bases lining up with TRBD2. The CDR3 totals 15 residues. From germline, CDR1 is LNHDA and CDR2 SQIVND (reference sequence). The V segment lost 3 bases and the J segment 7 bases; nucleotides outside the gene matches: 7. The DNA of the CDR3 is TGTGCCAGTAGTATGTTGCTAGCGGGGACGAATGAGCAGTTCTTC. Amino acid sequence: CASSMLLAGTNEQFF.

A single count supports this clone. The chain recombines TRBV29-1 with TRBJ2-1, with 8 bases matching TRBD2. After removal of 3 bases from V and 1 base from J, the junction contained 8 bases not matched to a gene. The CDR3 extends over 16 amino acids. The germline V gene encodes CDR1 SQVTM and CDR2 ANQGSEA. The DNA for the CDR3 is TGCAGCGTTGACGGGACTAGAGTAAGGTCCTACAATGAGCAGTTCTTC. As protein: CSVDGTRVRSYNEQFF.

The chain recombines TRBV23-1 with TRBJ2-6; possibly TRBD1 for D (6 bases). Being an ORF, TRBV23-1 has a function that is uncertain. V gave up 0 bases and J gave up 2 bases, with 17 bases separating them. There are 19 residues in the CDR3. CDR3: CASSQSGDRDTPGANVLTF. CDR3 in DNA: TGCGCCAGCAGTCAATCAGGGGACCGGGACACCCCTGGGGCCAACGTCCTGACTTTC.

The rearrangement uses TRBV27 and TRBJ1-1; D is perhaps TRBD1 (5 bases). The CDR3 is 13 residues long. V lost 2 bases and J 6 bases, leaving 10 bases between the germline ends. CDR1 MNHEY and CDR2 SMNVEV come from the germline V gene (reference sequence). CDR3 residues: CASSLGRGAEAFF. DNA of the CDR3: TGTGCCAGCAGTTTAGGGCGGGGCGCTGAAGCTTTCTTT.

This clone came up once. This sequence joins TRBV18 and TRBJ1-5; 7 positions match TRBD1. Germline CDR1 reads KGHSH; CDR2 reads LQKENI. V lost 4 bases to trimming and J lost 4 bases; unmatched junction nucleotides: 1. The CDR3 has 13 residues. CDR3 in DNA: TGTGCCAGCTCACGGACAGGTAATCAGCCCCAGCATTTT. As protein: CASSRTGNQPQHF.

V gene TRBV3-1 (or the pseudogene TRBV3-2) combines with J gene TRBJ1-5; maybe TRBD1 (5 bases). CDR1 and CDR2 from the germline V gene are LGHDT and YNNKEL (reference sequence). This CDR3 contains 14 residues. V shed 6 bases and J shed 3 bases, with 12 bases lying between them. Here the CDR3 reads CASSHGHLNQPQHF. The DNA of the CDR3 is TGTGCCAGCAGTCACGGACACCTCAATCAGCCCCAGCATTTT.

J is TRBJ1-2 and V is TRBV6-2 or TRBV6-3; D might be TRBD1 (6 bases). Germline V lookup: CDR1 MNHEY, CDR2 SVGEGT. This CDR3 is built from 13 residues. The V and J ends lost 6 bases and 6 bases respectively, with 14 bases between them. The chain's CDR3 is CASSSNGGHGYTF. CDR3 in DNA: TGTGCCAGCAGCTCTAATGGGGGCCATGGCTACACCTTC.

The chain employs TRBV19 and TRBJ1-1, with a tentative D call TRBD1 (5 bases). There are 13 residues in the CDR3. Germline assignment: CDR1 LNHDA and CDR2 SQIVND (reference sequence). V shed 6 bases and J shed 4 bases, with 12 bases lying between them. CDR3 coding DNA: TGTGCCAGTAGGACCTCCGGGGGCACTGAAGCTTTCTTT. It is translated as CASRTSGGTEAFF. The full variable domain, in which reference TRBV19 and TRBJ1-1 provide the parts outside the CDR3, is DGGITQSPKYLFRKEGQNVTLSCEQNLNHDAMYWYRQDPGQGLRLIYYSQIVNDFQKGDIAEGYSVSREKKESFPLTVTSAQKNPTAFYLCASRTSGGTEAFFGQGTRLTVV.

The chain uses TRBV6-5 and TRBJ2-3, with TRBD2 as a possible D gene (6 bases). This CDR3 is built from 14 residues. Germline CDR1 reads MNHEY; CDR2 reads SVGAGI. The germline V and J ends were trimmed by 4 bases and 0 bases, with 8 bases remaining between them. The CDR3 nucleotides read TGTGCCAGCAGTTGGAGGGGTAGCACAGATACGCAGTATTTT. It is translated as CASSWRGSTDTQYF.

The J gene is TRBJ1-3, the V gene TRBV28; D remains ambiguous. Germline values: CDR1 MDHEN, CDR2 SYDVKM. V lost 7 bases, J lost 1 base, and 11 bases lay in between. This CDR3 is built from 14 residues. The CDR3 sequence: CASTTEGSGNTIYF. The CDR3 DNA follows: TGTGCCAGCACAACGGAGGGTTCTGGAAACACCATATATTTT.

The sample holds one count of this clone. The chain uses TRBV5-1 and TRBJ1-2; TRBD1 matches at 12 bases. Germline CDR1 and CDR2: SGHRS and YFSETQ. The CDR3 has 15 residues. V lost 3 bases and J lost 2; bases outside the gene matches: 2. Here the CDR3 reads CASSWGQGANYGYTF. Here the CDR3 DNA reads TGCGCCAGCAGCTGGGGACAGGGGGCGAACTATGGCTACACCTTC.

This chain joins TRBV19 and TRBJ2-7, with D possibly matching TRBD1 (5 bases). The CDR3 has 16 residues. The ends were cut back, 3 bases at V and 2 bases at J, with 17 bases in the middle. Germline V lookup: CDR1 LNHDA, CDR2 SQIVND (reference sequence). The CDR3, as DNA: TGTGCCAGTAGTATCCTACCCAACCCAGGGCCCTACGAGCAGTACTTC. Its translation is CASSILPNPGPYEQYF.